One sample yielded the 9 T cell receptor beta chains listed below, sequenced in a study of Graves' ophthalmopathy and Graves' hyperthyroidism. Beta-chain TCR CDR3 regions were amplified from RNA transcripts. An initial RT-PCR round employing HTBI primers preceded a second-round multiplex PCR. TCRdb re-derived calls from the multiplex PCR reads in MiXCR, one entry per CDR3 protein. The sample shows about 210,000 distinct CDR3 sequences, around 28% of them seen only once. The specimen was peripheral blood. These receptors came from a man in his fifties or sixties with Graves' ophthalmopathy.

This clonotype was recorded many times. The CDR3 is CASSYMEGSEQYF. The CDR3 DNA is TGTGCCAGCAGTTACATGGAGGGCTCCGAGCAGTACTTC. The chain is built from TRBV6-5 and TRBJ2-7, with D perhaps TRBD2 (6 bases). V was pared by 2 bases and J by 6 bases, with 11 bases between. Germline assignment: CDR1 MNHEY and CDR2 SVGAGI. CDR3 length: 13 residues.

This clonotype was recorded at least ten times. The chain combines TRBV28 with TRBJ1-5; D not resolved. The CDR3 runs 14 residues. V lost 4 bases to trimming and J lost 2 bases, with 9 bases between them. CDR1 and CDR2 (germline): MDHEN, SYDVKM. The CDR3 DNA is TGTGCCAGCAGTTCTCGTAGTGGCAATCAGCCCCAGCATTTT. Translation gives CASSSRSGNQPQHF.

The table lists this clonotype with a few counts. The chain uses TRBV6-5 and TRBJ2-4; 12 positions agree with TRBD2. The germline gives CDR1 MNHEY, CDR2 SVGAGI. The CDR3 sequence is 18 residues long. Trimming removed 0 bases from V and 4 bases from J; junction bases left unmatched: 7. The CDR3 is CASSYSPPLAGGKNIQYF. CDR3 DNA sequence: TGTGCCAGCAGTTACTCCCCTCCGCTAGCGGGAGGGAAAAACATTCAGTACTTC.

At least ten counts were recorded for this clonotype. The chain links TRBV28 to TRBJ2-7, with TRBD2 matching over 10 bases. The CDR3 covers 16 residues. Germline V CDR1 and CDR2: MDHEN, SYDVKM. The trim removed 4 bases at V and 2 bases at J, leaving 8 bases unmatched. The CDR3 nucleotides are TGTGCCAGCAGTTCTCCCCAGCGGGAGGGAGCCTACGAGCAGTACTTC. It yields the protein CASSSPQREGAYEQYF.

CDR3: CASSLHSDRNQPQHF. The CDR3 bases are TGTGCCAGCAGTTTACACTCGGATCGCAATCAGCCCCAGCATTTT. V and J are TRBV12-3 or TRBV12-4 and TRBJ1-5, with D hard to call. The CDR3 length is 15 residues. The V end lost 2 bases, the J end lost 2 bases, and 10 bases lay between the germline ends.

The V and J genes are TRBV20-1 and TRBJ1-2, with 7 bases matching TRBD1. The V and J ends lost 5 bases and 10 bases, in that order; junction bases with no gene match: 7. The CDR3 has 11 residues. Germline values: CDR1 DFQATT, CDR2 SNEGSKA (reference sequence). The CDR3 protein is CSASSGTAYTF. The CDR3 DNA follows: TGCAGTGCTTCAAGTGGGACAGCCTACACCTTC.

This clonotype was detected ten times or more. The CDR3 reads CASSNDRGRDYGYTF. The CDR3 coding sequence is TGTGCCAGTAGTAACGACAGGGGGCGCGACTATGGCTACACCTTC. The chain couples TRBV19 to TRBJ1-2, with 10 bases matching TRBD1. V shed 4 bases, J shed 3 bases, and the junction held 5 bases outside the gene matches. Germline assignment: CDR1 LNHDA and CDR2 SQIVND (reference sequence). CDR3 length equals 15 residues. The complete variable domain, with remaining parts taken from reference TRBV19 and TRBJ1-2, reads DGGITQSPKYLFRKEGQNVTLSCEQNLNHDAMYWYRQDPGQGLRLIYYSQIVNDFQKGDIAEGYSVSREKKESFPLTVTSAQKNPTAFYLCASSNDRGRDYGYTFGSGTRLTVV.

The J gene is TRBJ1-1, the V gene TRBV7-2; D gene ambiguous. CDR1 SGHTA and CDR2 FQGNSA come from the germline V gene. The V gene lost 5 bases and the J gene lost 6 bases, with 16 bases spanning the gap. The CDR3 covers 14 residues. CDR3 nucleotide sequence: TGTGCCAGCAGCAACCGGGAGCCTTGGGCTGAAGCTTTCTTT. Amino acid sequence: CASSNREPWAEAFF.

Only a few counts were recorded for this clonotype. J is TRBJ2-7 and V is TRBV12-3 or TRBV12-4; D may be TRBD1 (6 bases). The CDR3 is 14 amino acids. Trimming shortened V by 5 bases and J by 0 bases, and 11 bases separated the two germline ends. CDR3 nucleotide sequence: TGTGCCAGCAGTCCAAGGACAGTCTCCTACGAGCAGTACTTC. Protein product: CASSPRTVSYEQYF.